Below are 7 T cell receptor beta chains sequenced from a single sample in a study of blood T cells in healthy people across ages. The authors ran a second PCR of roughly 6 to 11 cycles using a sample-barcoded 5' primer and a J-beta primer mix. TCRdb re-derived calls from the 5' RACE reads in MiXCR, one entry per CDR3 protein. The repertoire consists of 800,000 to 950,000 distinct CDR3 sequences, with under 50% occurring once and the leading ten covering around 15%. Sequencing was done on a sample of blood. The receptors come from a man aged 30-40 years in good health.

The chain uses TRBV5-1 and TRBJ2-7; D is possibly TRBD1 or TRBD2 (5 bases each). Germline V gene lookup returns CDR1 SGHRS and CDR2 YFSETQ. The length of the CDR3 is 13 residues. Trimming pared 4 bases from V and 3 bases from J, leaving 11 bases between. Written as DNA, the CDR3 is TGCGCCAGCAGCGGGAGACAGATCTACGAGCAGTACTTC. This translates into CASSGRQIYEQYF.

The chain employs TRBV7-2 and TRBJ2-3; D not resolved. CDR1 SGHTA and CDR2 FQGNSA come from the germline V gene. V was pared by 2 bases and J by 5 bases, with 20 bases between. CDR3 length equals 17 residues. CDR3 in amino acids: CASSLWTASGVGDTQYF. The CDR3 region has the DNA TGTGCCAGCAGCTTATGGACCGCGTCCGGAGTGGGAGATACGCAGTATTTT.

The chain joins TRBV6-5 to TRBJ1-2; TRBD1 matches at 7 bases. Per the germline V gene, CDR1 is MNHEY and CDR2 is SVGAGI. Germline trimming cut 0 bases from V and 8 bases from J; bases unmatched to any gene: 9. CDR3 length equals 15 residues. The CDR3 DNA reads as TGTGCCAGCAGTTACTCGAATAAGGGGGCGGGCGGCTACACCTTC. It is translated as CASSYSNKGAGGYTF.

This CDR3 reads CASSVEGGKTDTQYF. CDR3 nucleotide sequence: TGTGCCAGCAGCGTAGAGGGGGGCAAGACAGATACGCAGTATTTT. The genes are TRBV9 and TRBJ2-3, with D perhaps TRBD1 or TRBD2 (6 bases each). Germline-derived CDR1 and CDR2 are SGDLS and YYNGEE. V was pared by 0 bases and J by 3 bases, with 11 bases between. The CDR3 sequence is 15 residues long.

The chain couples TRBV6-5 to TRBJ2-1; D is ambiguous. Trimming pared 1 base from V and 5 bases from J, leaving 6 bases between. This CDR3 contains 13 residues. Germline loops: CDR1 MNHEY, CDR2 SVGAGI. This CDR3 reads CASSYFVDNEQFF. In DNA, the CDR3 is TGTGCCAGCAGTTACTTCGTTGACAATGAGCAGTTCTTC.

The chain has TRBV27 and TRBJ1-1; possibly TRBD1 for D (5 bases). Germline CDR1 MNHEY, CDR2 SMNVEV (reference sequence). The CDR3 totals 16 residues. V lost 0 bases and J lost 4, with 15 bases in between. CDR3 loop: CASSLSRPQRGTEAFF. DNA of the CDR3: TGTGCCAGCAGTTTATCCCGCCCCCAAAGGGGCACTGAAGCTTTCTTT.

This chain links TRBV20-1 with TRBJ1-4, with D uncertain. CDR3 length: 12 amino acids. V lost 2 bases to trimming and J lost 8 bases, with 9 bases between them. The germline gives CDR1 DFQATT, CDR2 SNEGSKA (reference sequence). The CDR3 region has the DNA TGCAGTGCTAGAAGGGCTCTGGAAAAACTGTTTTTT. The encoded protein is CSARRALEKLFF.